This T cell receptor beta chain came from a study of blood T cell repertoires in COVID-19. Here immunoSEQ multiplex PCR was the method, and the copy in TCRdb shows in-frame clones only, minus some. The table lists 210,000 or so clones, over 75% of them singletons, with approximately 4.3% in the top ten. The CDR3 is 15 residues long. V shed 5 bases and J shed 8 bases, with 18 bases lying between them. Per the germline V gene, CDR1 is LNHDA and CDR2 is SQIVND (reference sequence). The clonotype comes from a man younger than 40 with acute COVID-19. Sequenced: PBMCs or T cells enriched from blood (not recorded which). The chain uses TRBV19 and TRBJ1-4; a weak D match, TRBD1 (6 bases). The CDR3 DNA reads TGTGCCAGTAGTGTAAAAGGGGGGGCTCCAGAAAAACTGTTTTTT. This codes for CASSVKGGAPEKLFF.